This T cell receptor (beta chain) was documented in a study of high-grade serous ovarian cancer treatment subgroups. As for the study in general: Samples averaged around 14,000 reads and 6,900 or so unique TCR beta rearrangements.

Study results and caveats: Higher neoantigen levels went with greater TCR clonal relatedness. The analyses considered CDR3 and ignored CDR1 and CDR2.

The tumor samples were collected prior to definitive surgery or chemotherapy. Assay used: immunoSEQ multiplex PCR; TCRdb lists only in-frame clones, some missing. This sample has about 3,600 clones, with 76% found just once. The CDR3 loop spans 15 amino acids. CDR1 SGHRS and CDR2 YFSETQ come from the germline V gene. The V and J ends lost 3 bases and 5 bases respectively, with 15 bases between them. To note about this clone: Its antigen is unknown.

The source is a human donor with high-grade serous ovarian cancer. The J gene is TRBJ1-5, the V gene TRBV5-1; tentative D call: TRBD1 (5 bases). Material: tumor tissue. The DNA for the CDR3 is TGCGCCAGCAGCTCCGATCGACAGAAACATCAGCCCCAGCATTTT. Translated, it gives CASSSDRQKHQPQHF.